A selection of T cell receptor beta chains follows, all from one sample in a study of blood T cell repertoires in COVID-19. The assay was immunoSEQ multiplex PCR, and TCRdb's table has in-frame clones only and misses some. The repertoire includes under 250,000 clones, roughly four fifths of them detected once, and about 12% sits in the top ten. The sample taken for sequencing was peripheral blood. Receptors were obtained from a woman aged 40 to 55 with acute or convalescent COVID-19. Both conserved end residues are part of each CDR3. The D gene is left open where the match is weak. Expanded clones get a size class; other rows say once, few or many, or leave the size out.

length: 15
J: TRBJ2-5
V: TRBV19
size: .
D: .
DNA: TGTGCCAGTAGTACCAGGGCGCCTCCTCAAGAGACCCAGTACTTC
CDR3: CASSTRAPPQETQYF

length: 14
J: TRBJ2-3
V: TRBV18
size: .
D: TRBD2
DNA: TGTGCCAGCTCACTCGCGGGAGCGACAGATACGCAGTATTTT
CDR3: CASSLAGATDTQYF

length: 19
J: TRBJ2-2
V: TRBV23-1
size: .
D: TRBD2
DNA: TGCGCCAGCAGTCAATCGTTTGCCGGGACTAGCGTTAACACCGGGGAGCTGTTTTTT
CDR3: CASSQSFAGTSVNTGELFF

length: 13
J: TRBJ2-2
V: TRBV2
size: .
D: .
DNA: TGTGCCAGCAGTGTCGGTAGCGTCGGGGAGCTGTTTTTT
CDR3: CASSVGSVGELFF

length: 15
J: TRBJ2-3
V: TRBV25-1
size: .
D: TRBD2
DNA: TGTGCCAGCAGTGGTACTAGCGGGAGCGCAGATACGCAGTATTTT
CDR3: CASSGTSGSADTQYF

length: 16
J: TRBJ2-1
V: TRBV7-6
size: .
D: TRBD2
DNA: TGTGCCAGCAGCTTAGTGAGGGAGGGCTCCTACAATGAGCAGTTCTTC
CDR3: CASSLVREGSYNEQFF

length: 18
J: TRBJ1-1
V: TRBV4-1
size: .
D: .
DNA: TGCGCCAGCAGCCAAGCCGGGGGGGAGGGCAGGGCGAACACTGAAGCTTTCTTT
CDR3: CASSQAGGEGRANTEAFF

length: 12
J: TRBJ2-1
V: TRBV12-3/TRBV12-4
size: .
D: .
DNA: TGTGCCAGCAGTTTACGTGTGGCTGAGCAGTTCTTC
CDR3: CASSLRVAEQFF

length: 15
J: TRBJ1-2
V: TRBV10-2
size: once
D: TRBD1
DNA: TGCGCCAGCAGTGAGTCGGCCGGACAGGACTATGGCTACACCTTC
CDR3: CASSESAGQDYGYTF

length: 15
J: TRBJ2-3
V: TRBV12-5
size: .
D: TRBD1
DNA: TGTGCTAGTGGTTTAGACAGGGGGCACACAGATACGCAGTATTTT
CDR3: CASGLDRGHTDTQYF

length: 16
J: TRBJ1-4
V: TRBV12-5
size: .
D: .
DNA: TGTGCTAGTGGTTTGTCCCGGGGCCCCGGAGGGGAAAAACTGTTTTTT
CDR3: CASGLSRGPGGEKLFF

length: 14
J: TRBJ2-1
V: TRBV27
size: .
D: TRBD2
DNA: TGTGCCAGCAAAAGGCTAGCGGGTTACAATGAGCAGTTCTTC
CDR3: CASKRLAGYNEQFF

length: 15
J: TRBJ2-7
V: TRBV18
size: .
D: TRBD1
DNA: TGTGCCAGCTCCCAAACCGGGACAGGGGGCCTCGAGCAGTACTTC
CDR3: CASSQTGTGGLEQYF

length: 12
J: TRBJ1-1
V: TRBV6-5
size: .
D: TRBD1
DNA: TGTGCCAGTCGACAGGGAACCACTGAAGCTTTCTTT
CDR3: CASRQGTTEAFF

length: 11
J: TRBJ2-5
V: TRBV29-1
size: .
D: .
DNA: TGCAGCGTGACACAACTGGAGACCCAGTACTTC
CDR3: CSVTQLETQYF

length: 16
J: TRBJ1-3
V: TRBV19
size: once
D: .
DNA: TGTGCCAGTAGTCCAAGCGCCGGGACACTCGGAAACACCATATATTTT
CDR3: CASSPSAGTLGNTIYF

length: 14
J: TRBJ1-2
V: TRBV4-2
size: .
D: .
DNA: TGTGCCAGCAGCCCTGGGGGGGGCAGGTATGGCTACACCTTC
CDR3: CASSPGGGRYGYTF

length: 15
J: TRBJ1-5
V: TRBV30
size: .
D: .
DNA: TGTGCCTGGAGCGCAGGGGTTTGGGGCAATCAGCCCCAGCATTTT
CDR3: CAWSAGVWGNQPQHF

length: 16
J: TRBJ2-3
V: TRBV7-8
size: .
D: TRBD2
DNA: TGTGCCAGCAGCTTACGGGGACTAGCGGGAGTGGGTACGCAGTATTTT
CDR3: CASSLRGLAGVGTQYF

length: 18
J: TRBJ2-1
V: TRBV27
size: .
D: TRBD2
DNA: TGTGCCAGCAGTTTCAGACTAGCGGGGGGGCTAGGGGGGAATGAGCAGTTCTTC
CDR3: CASSFRLAGGLGGNEQFF

length: 14
J: TRBJ2-7
V: TRBV5-1
size: .
D: TRBD1
DNA: TGCGCCAGCAGCAGGACAGGTAATGGCTACGAGCAGTACTTC
CDR3: CASSRTGNGYEQYF

length: 14
J: TRBJ1-3
V: TRBV6-2/TRBV6-3
size: once
D: .
DNA: TGTGCCAGCAGTTTTCTCGGGAGTGGAAACACCATATATTTT
CDR3: CASSFLGSGNTIYF

length: 14
J: TRBJ2-7
V: TRBV5-1
size: .
D: TRBD2
DNA: TGCGCCAGCAGCTTCACTAGCGGTATCTACGAGCAGTACTTC
CDR3: CASSFTSGIYEQYF

length: 20
J: TRBJ2-3
V: TRBV19
size: .
D: TRBD2
DNA: TGTGCCAGTAGGCCAACCCTGCCGGGACTAGCGGGGGCCAGCACAGATACGCAGTATTTT
CDR3: CASRPTLPGLAGASTDTQYF

length: 18
J: TRBJ2-4
V: TRBV21-1
size: .
D: .
DNA: TGTGCCAGCAGCAAAGCGCAAAGGGGTGTGCTAGCCAAAAACATTCAGTACTTC
CDR3: CASSKAQRGVLAKNIQYF

length: 18
J: TRBJ2-3
V: TRBV2
size: .
D: TRBD2
DNA: TGTGCCAGCAGCGTCACTAGCGGGGGGTCGCCCAGCACAGATCCGCAGTATTTT
CDR3: CASSVTSGGSPSTDPQYF

length: 15
J: TRBJ1-5
V: TRBV19
size: few
D: TRBD1
DNA: TGTGCCAGTAGTCCAGGGACAGGGCAAAATCAGCCCCAGCATTTT
CDR3: CASSPGTGQNQPQHF